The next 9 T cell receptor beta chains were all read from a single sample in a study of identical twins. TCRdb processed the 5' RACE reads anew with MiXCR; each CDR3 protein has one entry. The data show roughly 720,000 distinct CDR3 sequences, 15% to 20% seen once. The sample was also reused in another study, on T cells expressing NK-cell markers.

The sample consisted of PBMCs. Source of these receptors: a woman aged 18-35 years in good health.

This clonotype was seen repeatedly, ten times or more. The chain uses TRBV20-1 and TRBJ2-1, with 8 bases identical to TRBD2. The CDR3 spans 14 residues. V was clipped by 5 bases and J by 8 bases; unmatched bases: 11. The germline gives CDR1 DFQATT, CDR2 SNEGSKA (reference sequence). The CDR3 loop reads CSAATVGTSDEQFF. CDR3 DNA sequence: TGCAGTGCTGCGACCGTCGGGACTAGTGATGAGCAGTTCTTC.

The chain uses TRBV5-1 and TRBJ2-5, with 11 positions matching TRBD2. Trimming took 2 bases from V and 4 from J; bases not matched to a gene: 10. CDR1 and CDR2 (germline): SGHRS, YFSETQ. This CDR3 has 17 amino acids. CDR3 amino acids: CASSFLAGGSSIETQYF. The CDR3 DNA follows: TGCGCCAGCAGCTTTCTAGCGGGGGGATCTTCCATAGAGACCCAGTACTTC.

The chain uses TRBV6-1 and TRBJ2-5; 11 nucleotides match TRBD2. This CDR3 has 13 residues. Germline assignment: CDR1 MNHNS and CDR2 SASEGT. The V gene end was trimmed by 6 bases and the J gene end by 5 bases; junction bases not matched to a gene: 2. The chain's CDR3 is CASRLAGAETQYF. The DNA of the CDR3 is TGTGCCAGCAGACTAGCGGGAGCGGAGACCCAGTACTTC.

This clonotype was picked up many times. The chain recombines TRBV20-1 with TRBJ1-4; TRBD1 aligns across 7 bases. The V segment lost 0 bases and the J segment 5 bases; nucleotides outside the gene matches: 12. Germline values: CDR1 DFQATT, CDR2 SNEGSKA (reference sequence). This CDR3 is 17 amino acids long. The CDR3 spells CSARDPRADRANEKLFF. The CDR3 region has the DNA TGCAGTGCTAGAGACCCTCGGGCAGACAGGGCGAATGAAAAACTGTTTTTT.

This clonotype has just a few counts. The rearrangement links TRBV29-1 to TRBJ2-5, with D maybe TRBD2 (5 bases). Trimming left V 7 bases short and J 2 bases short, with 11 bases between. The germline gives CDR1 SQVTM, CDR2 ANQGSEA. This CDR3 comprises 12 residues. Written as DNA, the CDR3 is TGCAGCGGTGGTACTAGACAAGAGACCCAGTACTTC. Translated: CSGGTRQETQYF.

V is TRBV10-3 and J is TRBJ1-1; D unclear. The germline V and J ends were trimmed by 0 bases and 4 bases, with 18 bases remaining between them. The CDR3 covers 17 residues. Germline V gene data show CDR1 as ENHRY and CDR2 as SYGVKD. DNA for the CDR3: TGTGCCATCAGTGAGTCCGGCGGCGCCGGGGTTTCCACTGAAGCTTTCTTT. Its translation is CAISESGGAGVSTEAFF.

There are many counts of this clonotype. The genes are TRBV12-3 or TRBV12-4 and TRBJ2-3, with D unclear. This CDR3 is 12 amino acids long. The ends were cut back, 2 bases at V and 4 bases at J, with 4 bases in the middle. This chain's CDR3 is CASSLQPDTQYF. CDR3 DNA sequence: TGTGCCAGCAGTTTACAGCCAGATACGCAGTATTTT.

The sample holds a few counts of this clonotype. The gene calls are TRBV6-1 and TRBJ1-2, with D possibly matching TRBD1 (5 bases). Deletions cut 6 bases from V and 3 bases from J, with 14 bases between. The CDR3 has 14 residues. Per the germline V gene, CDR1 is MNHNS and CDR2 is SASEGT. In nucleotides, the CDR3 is TGTGCCAGCAGCGTGGGGCGGTTTGACTATGGCTACACCTTC. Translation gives CASSVGRFDYGYTF.

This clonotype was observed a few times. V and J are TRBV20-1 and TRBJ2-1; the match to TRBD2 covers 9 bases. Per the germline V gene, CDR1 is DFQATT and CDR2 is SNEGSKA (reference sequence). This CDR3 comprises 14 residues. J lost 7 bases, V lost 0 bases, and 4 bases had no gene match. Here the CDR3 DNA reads TGCAGTGCTAGAGATAGCGGGAGTCGTAATGAGCAGTTCTTC. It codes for CSARDSGSRNEQFF.